A selection of T cell receptor beta chains follows, all from one sample in a study of OX40 agonist ivuxolimab in advanced cancers. Produced via immunoSEQ multiplex PCR; TCRdb's table is partial and in-frame only. The sample holds 85,000 to 130,000 clones, approximately 90% seen once. The sample in question was CD4+ or CD8+ T cells sorted from blood, obtained in a trial of the OX40 agonist ivuxolimab. The receptors here all came from an adult with an advanced solid tumor such as melanoma, head and neck, liver or kidney cancer. CDR3s include the opening cysteine and the closing phenylalanine or tryptophan. A D gene is named only where the DNA matches it firmly. Size is omitted from some rows. Given values are once, few, many or a class for expanded clones.

clone_size	v_call	d_call	j_call	cdr3_nt	cdr3_aa
NA	TRBV9	NA	TRBJ1-1	TGTGCCAGCAGCGCTACGGGACACCTCAACACTGAAGCTTTCTTT	CASSATGHLNTEAFF
NA	TRBV6-5	NA	TRBJ1-2	TGTGCCAGCAGTTCCCCTGCCGGGGGAGGCTACGGCTACACCTTC	CASSSPAGGGYGYTF
NA	TRBV5-1	TRBD2	TRBJ2-3	TGCGCCAGCAGCTTTAGCGGGGGGGCTACAGATACGCAGTATTTT	CASSFSGGATDTQYF
once	TRBV28	NA	TRBJ2-2	TGTGCCCTGACAGAAACGAACACCGGGGAGCTGTTTTTT	CALTETNTGELFF
NA	TRBV10-3	NA	TRBJ2-2	TGTGCCATCAGTATCACTCAATATGGTACCGGGGAGCTGTTTTTT	CAISITQYGTGELFF
NA	TRBV27	NA	TRBJ1-1	TGTGCCAGCAGTTTAGGGGTAGGGGTTTCCGAAGCTTTCTTT	CASSLGVGVSEAFF
NA	TRBV28	NA	TRBJ1-2	TGTGCCAGCAGTTCCTCCCAGGGGCGCGCCTATGGCTACACCTTC	CASSSSQGRAYGYTF
NA	TRBV9	NA	TRBJ2-6	TGTGCCAGCAGCGTTTGGGGTCCTGGGGCCAACGTCCTGACTTTC	CASSVWGPGANVLTF
NA	TRBV28	TRBD2	TRBJ2-7	TGTGCCAGCAGCCTTGGACTAGCGGAGGCCTACGAGCAGTACTTC	CASSLGLAEAYEQYF
NA	TRBV4-3	NA	TRBJ2-5	TGCGCCAGCAGCCAAGATATCGGTTTCCAAGAGACCCAGTACTTC	CASSQDIGFQETQYF
NA	TRBV4-3	TRBD2	TRBJ2-3	TGCGCCAGCAGCCAAGATCGAGGGACTAGCACTGAGTATTTT	CASSQDRGTSTEYF
NA	TRBV6-4	NA	TRBJ1-5	TGTGCCAGCAGTGACTCGACAACTAATCAGCCCCAGCATTTT	CASSDSTTNQPQHF
NA	TRBV7-9	TRBD1	TRBJ1-4	TGTGCCAGCAGCTTCTGGACAGGGGTTAATGAAAAACTGTTTTTT	CASSFWTGVNEKLFF
NA	TRBV11-2	NA	TRBJ2-7	TGTGCCAGCAGCTTCTACCACGAGCAGTACTTC	CASSFYHEQYF
NA	TRBV7-2	NA	TRBJ1-1	TGTGCCAGCAGCCCCGTACAGAACTTGAACACTGAAGCTTTCTTT	CASSPVQNLNTEAFF
NA	TRBV13	NA	TRBJ2-7	TGTGCCAGCAGCCTCTTCTACGAGCAGTACTTC	CASSLFYEQYF
NA	TRBV7-9	TRBD1	TRBJ2-2	TGTGCCAGCAGTATGTCAGGGGGTACCGGGGAGCTGTTTTTT	CASSMSGGTGELFF
NA	TRBV6-1	NA	TRBJ2-1	TGTGCCAGCACGAGGGGGGGCTCTCACAATGAGCAGTTCTTC	CASTRGGSHNEQFF
NA	TRBV25-1	NA	TRBJ1-1	TGTGCCAGCAGTGAATTCTGGGGACAGAACACTGAAGCTTTCTTT	CASSEFWGQNTEAFF
once	TRBV28	TRBD1	TRBJ2-2	TGTGCCAGCAGTTCGACAGGGAAGGACACCGGGGAGCTGTTTTTT	CASSSTGKDTGELFF
once	TRBV6-5	TRBD1	TRBJ1-2	TGTGCCAGCAGGGACAGGGACGACTATGGCTACACCTTC	CASRDRDDYGYTF
few	TRBV2	NA	TRBJ2-7	TGTGCCAGCACCTCTGGGGGGCTCGTATACGAGCAGTACTTC	CASTSGGLVYEQYF
NA	TRBV5-1	TRBD1	TRBJ2-2	TGCGCCAGCAGAGGACAGGGGGCGGACACCGGGGAGCTGTTTTTT	CASRGQGADTGELFF
few	TRBV6-4	NA	TRBJ1-2	TGTGCCAGCAGTAAAACCGGAGAGAACACCTTC	CASSKTGENTF
NA	TRBV5-6	NA	TRBJ2-3	TGTGCCAGCAGCTTGGGTTGGCAGGAGACAGATACGCAGTATTTT	CASSLGWQETDTQYF
NA	TRBV10-3	TRBD1	TRBJ1-2	TGTGCCATCAGTGAGGGACAGGGGGCTGCTGGTGCCTATGGCTACACCTTC	CAISEGQGAAGAYGYTF
NA	TRBV10-3	NA	TRBJ2-7	TGTGCCATCAGTGACCGGACAGCCGCCTACGAGCAGTACTTC	CAISDRTAAYEQYF
once	TRBV5-4	NA	TRBJ2-4	TGTGCCAGCAGTTCGGACGAGGGCATTCAGTACTTC	CASSSDEGIQYF
NA	TRBV9	TRBD1	TRBJ1-3	TGTGCCAGCAGCGTAGGGATGGGGACAGGGTGGTCAGGAAACACCATATATTTT	CASSVGMGTGWSGNTIYF
NA	TRBV5-3	TRBD1	TRBJ2-7	TGTGCCAGAAGCCTCCCACCCAGGGGGCTGTACGAGCAGTACTTC	CARSLPPRGLYEQYF
NA	TRBV5-4	TRBD2	TRBJ2-3	TGTGCCAGCAGCTTGGAACTAGCGGGGCATTATTTT	CASSLELAGHYF
NA	TRBV28	NA	TRBJ2-6	TGTGCCAGCAGTTGGGGAGCGGGGGCCAACGTCCTGACTTTC	CASSWGAGANVLTF
NA	TRBV9	TRBD1	TRBJ1-3	TGTGCCAGCAGCCCACGACAGGGATCTGGAAACACCATATATTTT	CASSPRQGSGNTIYF
few	TRBV19	TRBD1	TRBJ1-1	TGTGCCAGTAGTCTCCAGGGGGTAGGGAACACTGAAGCTTTCTTT	CASSLQGVGNTEAFF
few	TRBV7-2	NA	TRBJ1-6	TGTGCCAGCAGCTTAGTAGGGCAGGGGAGGTCCTATAATTCACCCCTCCACTTT	CASSLVGQGRSYNSPLHF
NA	TRBV7-3	NA	TRBJ2-3	TGTGCCAGCAGCTTAGGAGCTAACTTTGGCACAGATACGCAGTATTTT	CASSLGANFGTDTQYF
NA	TRBV10-3	NA	TRBJ2-7	TGTGCCCAGGCTCGGGATAGCGAGCAGTACTTC	CAQARDSEQYF
NA	TRBV28	TRBD2	TRBJ2-2	TGTGCCAGCAGTTTAGTAGGAGCGGGGAGGACCGGGGAGCTGTTTTTT	CASSLVGAGRTGELFF
NA	TRBV20-1	NA	TRBJ2-7	TGCAGTGCGGAACAGGTTCCTCGGCAGTACTTC	CSAEQVPRQYF
NA	TRBV19	NA	TRBJ1-6	TGTGCCAGTAGTACGGCCGACGCAGGGCCCCTCCACTTT	CASSTADAGPLHF
NA	TRBV2	NA	TRBJ2-3	TGTGCCAGCTGTAAAGTTACTAGCACAGATACGCAGTATTTT	CASCKVTSTDTQYF
once	TRBV9	TRBD2	TRBJ2-1	TGTGCCAGCAGCGTTAGTGCGGGGGACAATGAGCAGTTCTTC	CASSVSAGDNEQFF
NA	TRBV18	TRBD1	TRBJ2-7	TGTGCCAGCTCAGAGACAGGGGTTGCGGTCTACGAGCAGTACTTC	CASSETGVAVYEQYF
NA	TRBV2	TRBD1	TRBJ2-3	TGTGCCAGCAAGGAAGGGACAGGGCTCACAGATACGCAGTATTTT	CASKEGTGLTDTQYF
NA	TRBV7-2	NA	TRBJ2-3	TGTGCCAGCAGCGTCCGGGGGGCCGGGGCAGATACGCAGTATTTT	CASSVRGAGADTQYF
NA	TRBV18	NA	TRBJ2-7	TGTGCCAGCTCACCAAGAGGGAGCTCCTACGAGCAGTACTTC	CASSPRGSSYEQYF
NA	TRBV4-3	TRBD1	TRBJ1-2	TGCGCCAGCAGCCAAGACGCCCAGGGGGGATATGGCTACACCTTC	CASSQDAQGGYGYTF
NA	TRBV6-6	NA	TRBJ2-3	TGTGCCAGCAGTGCGCGGAGCACAGATACGCAGTATTTT	CASSARSTDTQYF
once	TRBV5-1	TRBD1	TRBJ2-7	TGCGCCAGCAGCATAGGGCCTACAGGGGGCGCTTCCGAGCAGTACTTC	CASSIGPTGGASEQYF
NA	TRBV6-6	NA	TRBJ2-1	TGTGCCAGCAGGGGGGCGGTTTCGTACAATGAGCAGTTCTTC	CASRGAVSYNEQFF
NA	TRBV4-1	TRBD1	TRBJ2-5	TGCGCCAGCAGCCAAGTTGTACAGGGGGCTCGGGAGACCCAGTACTTC	CASSQVVQGARETQYF
NA	TRBV4-3	TRBD2	TRBJ2-6	TGCGCCAGCAGCCCTGAAGCGGGGACTGGGGCCAACGTCCTGACTTTC	CASSPEAGTGANVLTF
few	TRBV9	NA	TRBJ1-2	TGTGCCAGCAGCGCACAAATTGGCTACACCTTC	CASSAQIGYTF
once	TRBV28	TRBD1	TRBJ2-1	TGTGCCAGCAGTCTCCCGGGACAGGGGGTGTACAATGAGCAGTTCTTC	CASSLPGQGVYNEQFF
NA	TRBV9	NA	TRBJ1-4	TGTGCCAGCAGCGTACTCGCAACTAATGAAAAACTGTTTTTT	CASSVLATNEKLFF
NA	TRBV5-1	NA	TRBJ2-3	TGCGCCAGCAGCTTGAGGCTTGTCCATGTAGATACGCAGTATTTT	CASSLRLVHVDTQYF
NA	TRBV7-2	TRBD2	TRBJ2-7	TGTGCCAGCAGCTTAGCGCTAGCGGGGGGTTACGAGCAGTACTTC	CASSLALAGGYEQYF